This T cell receptor (beta chain) was observed in a study of blood T cell repertoires in COVID-19 (dated by TCRdb to the early 2020s). For context, the study as a whole: Samples covering the acute and convalescent phases of COVID-19 were provided by collaborators in the United States, Italy and Spain. Deeply sampled blood TCRbeta repertoires from subjects exposed to, actively infected with, or recovered from COVID-19 were included in the dataset. Sample metadata almost always included a de-identified subject ID, COVID-19 status, age in years and sex. The prospective study material was composed of cDNA or gDNA derived from T cells, B-cell-depleted T cells, or PBMCs. Samples came from the ongoing ImmuneRACE study (first 160 participants) plus 1,254 subjects from 6 global collaborators. HLA class I and class II types, where available, came from metadata supplied by the sample provider rather than from assay-based typing. The repertoires were made available in a free public database intended to serve as a resource for research on the immune response to SARS-CoV-2.

Each collaborating institution followed its own protocols to collect whole blood in K2EDTA tubes. For TCRbeta analysis, collaborators shipped samples as frozen whole blood, isolated PBMCs, or DNA extracted from either of those sample types. This clone was seen a single time. The clone's antigen remains unknown. No much larger clone exists at a distance of one base, and base qualities are not known. The immunoSEQ Assay, a bias-controlled multiplex PCR, was used to amplify TCRbeta CDR3 regions from genomic DNA. As for the authors' bioinformatics: The number of nucleated cells in each sample was estimated by amplification of reference gene primers within the assay. To quantify the absolute abundance of each unique TCRbeta CDR3 rearrangement, sequence reads were collapsed and filtered. For each sample, productive Simpson clonality was calculated as the square root of Simpson's diversity index over productive rearrangements. This is the immuneACCESS table as TCRdb keeps it, with only in-frame sequences that have V and J called. A part of the clones is gone; compared with another copy, unresolved V genes explain less than half, and the rest is unexplained. That table gives V, J and clone size, and the DNA gave D and trimming. The sample has tens of thousands of clones on record, around 88% of them singletons. The ten largest clones take up roughly 8.7% of the sample.

The CDR3 numbers 14 residues from cysteine through phenylalanine. This entry keeps only the CDR3 DNA: 42 bases, framed from base 1. Clipping removes 6 bases from V and 4 bases from J, with 6 as the unmatched junction base count. The germline V gene specifies SQVTM as CDR1 and ANQGSEA as CDR2. Broader findings and caveats from the paper: Clinical and demographic metadata were provided uncurated, with the amount varying by source and participant.

The rearrangement combines TRBV29-1 with TRBJ1-2; 12 bases in the middle match TRBD1. Sequencing was done on a sample of peripheral blood. The receptor comes from a woman aged 70 to 79 with acute or convalescent COVID-19. The DNA reads as follows: TGCAGCGTCGGGACAGGGGGCGCTGTCTATGGCTACACCTTC. It translates to CSVGTGGAVYGYTF. The CDR3, completed at both ends by the reference TRBV29-1 and TRBJ1-2 genes, gives the full variable domain SAVISQKPSRDICQRGTSLTIQCQVDSQVTMMFWYRQQPGQSLTLIATANQGSEATYESGFVIDKFPISRPNLTFSTLTVSNMSPEDSSIYLCSVGTGGAVYGYTFGSGTRLTVV.